This T cell receptor (beta chain) was identified in a study of blood T cell repertoires in COVID-19. About the research overall: The United States, Italy and Spain provided the acute and convalescent COVID-19 samples. Sources were T cells, B-cell-depleted T cells, or PBMCs; the material itself was cDNA or gDNA.

Looked up from germline, CDR1 is SNHLY and CDR2 is FYNNEI. CDR3 size: 15 residues. V shed 2 bases, J shed 5 bases, and the junction held 6 bases outside the gene matches. Per the authors' pipeline: How many nucleated cells were present was estimated from reference gene primer amplification. The protocol was immunoSEQ multiplex PCR, while the TCRdb copy is restricted to in-frame clones and leaves out a portion. V and J calls and clone size are copied from that table; D and trimming were computed from the DNA. Of under 250,000 clones in the sample, around 84% were seen once. This clone was seen only once.

This receptor was identified in a woman aged 55-70 years who had recovered from COVID-19. Sequencing was carried out using peripheral blood. V and J are TRBV2 and TRBJ2-1; 7 nucleotides match TRBD1. The CDR3 sequence is CASSEFRGRNNEQFF. CDR3 DNA: TGTGCCAGCAGTGAATTTAGGGGGCGGAACAATGAGCAGTTCTTC.